This entry lists 5 T cell receptor beta chains sequenced from one sample in a study of blood T cell repertoires in COVID-19. Sequenced by immunoSEQ multiplex PCR; TCRdb stores in-frame clones only, minus some. This sample has just over 85,000 clones, with 89% found just once. Sequenced: peripheral blood. The receptors shown here come from a man in his forties or fifties with acute or convalescent COVID-19.

This chain links TRBV5-4 with TRBJ1-2; maybe TRBD1 (6 bases). CDR3 length: 15 amino acids. Germline-derived CDR1 and CDR2 are SGHNT and YYREEE (reference sequence). Trimming shortened V by 2 bases and J by 5 bases, and 16 bases separated the two germline ends. In nucleotides, the CDR3 is TGTGCCAGCAGCTTACAGGGCTTCGTAGAATATGGCTACACCTTC. Its protein is CASSLQGFVEYGYTF.

V and J are TRBV28 and TRBJ1-2, with a tentative D call TRBD1 (5 bases). Trimming pared 5 bases from V and 2 bases from J, leaving 18 bases between. Germline V gene sequence: CDR1 MDHEN, CDR2 SYDVKM. There are 16 residues in the CDR3. Here the CDR3 DNA reads TGTGCCAGCAGTCCACCGGGAGGGACGGAGAACTATGGCTACACCTTC. Its protein product is CASSPPGGTENYGYTF.

The chain links TRBV6-1 to TRBJ2-5, with TRBD1 as a possible D gene (5 bases). The CDR3 consists of 14 residues. The germline CDR1 and CDR2 sequences are MNHNS and SASEGT. Trimming removed 1 base at V and 5 bases at J, with 11 bases between. The CDR3 here is CASSEVQGGETQYF. Here the CDR3 DNA reads TGTGCCAGCAGTGAAGTCCAGGGTGGGGAGACCCAGTACTTC.

The genes are TRBV4-2 and TRBJ2-1; D is possibly TRBD2 (6 bases). CDR3 length equals 17 residues. The germline CDR1 and CDR2 sequences are LGHNA and YNFKEQ. The V and J ends lost 4 bases and 4 bases respectively, with 20 bases between them. The CDR3 DNA sequence: TGTGCCAGCAGCCGCGCCTTAGGTGCGGGGTCATACAATGAGCAGTTCTTC. Translating gives CASSRALGAGSYNEQFF.

J is TRBJ1-1 and V is TRBV6-5, with TRBD1 as a possible D gene (5 bases). Per germline, CDR1 MNHEY and CDR2 SVGAGI. The V end was cut by 0 bases, the J end by 1 base, with 9 bases between. CDR3 length: 15 amino acids. The CDR3: CASSYSATANTEAFF. The CDR3 DNA sequence: TGTGCCAGCAGTTACTCGGCGACAGCGAACACTGAAGCTTTCTTT.